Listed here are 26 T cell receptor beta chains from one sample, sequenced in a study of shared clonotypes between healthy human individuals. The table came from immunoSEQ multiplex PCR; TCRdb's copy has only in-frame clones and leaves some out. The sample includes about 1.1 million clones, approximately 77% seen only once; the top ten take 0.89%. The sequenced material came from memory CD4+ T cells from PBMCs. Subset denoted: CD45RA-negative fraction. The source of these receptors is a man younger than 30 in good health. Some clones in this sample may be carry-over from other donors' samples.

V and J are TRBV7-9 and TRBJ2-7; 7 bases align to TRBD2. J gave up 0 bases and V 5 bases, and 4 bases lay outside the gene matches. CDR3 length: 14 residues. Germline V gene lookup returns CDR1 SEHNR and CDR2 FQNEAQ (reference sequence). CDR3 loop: CASSASGSSYEQYF. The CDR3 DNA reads TGTGCCAGCAGCGCTAGCGGCAGCTCCTACGAGCAGTACTTC.

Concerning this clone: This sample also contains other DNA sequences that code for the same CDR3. This chain's CDR3 is CASSFGQGTDTQYF. The CDR3, as DNA: TGTGCCAGCAGCTTTGGACAGGGCACAGATACGCAGTATTTT. The gene calls are TRBV7-7 and TRBJ2-3; 7 bases fit TRBD1. This CDR3 has 14 residues. Germline CDR1 SSHAT, CDR2 FNYEAQ (reference sequence). V dropped 3 bases and J dropped 1; count of bases not matched to a gene: 1. Variable domain in full (rest from reference TRBV7-7 and TRBJ2-3): GAGVSQSPRYKVTKRGQDVTLRCDPISSHATLYWYQQALGQGPEFLTYFNYEAQPDKSGLPSDRFSAERPEGSISTLTIQRTEQRDSAMYRCASSFGQGTDTQYFGPGTRLTVL.

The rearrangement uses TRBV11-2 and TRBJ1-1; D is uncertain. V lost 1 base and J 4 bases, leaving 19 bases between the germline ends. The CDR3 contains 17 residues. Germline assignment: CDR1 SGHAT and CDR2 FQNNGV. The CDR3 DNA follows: TGTGCCAGCAGCTTAGTGTTGGCAGCTCATACGAGCACTGAAGCTTTCTTT. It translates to CASSLVLAAHTSTEAFF.

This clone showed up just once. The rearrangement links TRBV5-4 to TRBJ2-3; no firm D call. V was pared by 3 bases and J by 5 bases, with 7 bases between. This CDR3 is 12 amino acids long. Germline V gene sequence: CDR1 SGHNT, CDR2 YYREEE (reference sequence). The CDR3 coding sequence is TGTGCCAGCAGCTCTCCAAGAGATACGCAGTATTTT. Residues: CASSSPRDTQYF.

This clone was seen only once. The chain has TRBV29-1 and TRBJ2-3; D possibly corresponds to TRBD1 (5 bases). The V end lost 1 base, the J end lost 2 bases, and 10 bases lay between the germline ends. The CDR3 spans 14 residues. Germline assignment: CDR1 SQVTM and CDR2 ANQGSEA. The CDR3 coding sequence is TGCAGCGTTGAAGCCGACAGACCCACAGATACGCAGTATTTT. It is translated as CSVEADRPTDTQYF.

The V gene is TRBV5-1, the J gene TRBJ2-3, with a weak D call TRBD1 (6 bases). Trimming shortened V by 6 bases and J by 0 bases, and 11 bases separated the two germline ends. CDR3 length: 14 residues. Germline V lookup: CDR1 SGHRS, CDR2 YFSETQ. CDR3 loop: CASTQGSSTDTQYF. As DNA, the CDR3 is TGCGCCAGCACCCAGGGGTCAAGCACAGATACGCAGTATTTT.

The CDR3 sequence is CASSIAAEQYF. The CDR3 nucleotides are TGTGCCAGTAGTATAGCGGCCGAGCAGTACTTC. V is TRBV19 and J is TRBJ2-7; D unclear. Trimming took 1 base from V and 6 from J, leaving 4 bases between them. CDR1 LNHDA and CDR2 SQIVND come from the germline V gene (reference sequence). This CDR3 region has 11 residues.

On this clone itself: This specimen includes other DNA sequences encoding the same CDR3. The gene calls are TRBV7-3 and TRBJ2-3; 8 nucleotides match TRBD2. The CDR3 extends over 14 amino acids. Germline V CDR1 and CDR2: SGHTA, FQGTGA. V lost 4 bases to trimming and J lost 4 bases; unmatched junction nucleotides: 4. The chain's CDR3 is CASSSGLAADTQYF. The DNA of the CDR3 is TGTGCCAGCAGCTCTGGACTAGCCGCAGATACGCAGTATTTT.

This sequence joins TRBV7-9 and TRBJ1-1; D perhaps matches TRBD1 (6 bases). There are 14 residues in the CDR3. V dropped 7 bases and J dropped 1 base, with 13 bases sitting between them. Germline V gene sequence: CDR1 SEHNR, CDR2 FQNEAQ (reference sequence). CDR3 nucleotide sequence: TGTGCCAGCACCAAAGGACAGAGGAACACTGAAGCTTTCTTT. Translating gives CASTKGQRNTEAFF.

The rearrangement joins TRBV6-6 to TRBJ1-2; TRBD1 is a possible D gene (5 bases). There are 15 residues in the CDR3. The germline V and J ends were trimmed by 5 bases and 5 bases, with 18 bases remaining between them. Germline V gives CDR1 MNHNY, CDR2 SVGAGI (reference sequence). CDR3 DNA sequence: TGTGCCAGCAGTAGCCGGGACGCAGCGGTTTATGGCTACACCTTC. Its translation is CASSSRDAAVYGYTF.

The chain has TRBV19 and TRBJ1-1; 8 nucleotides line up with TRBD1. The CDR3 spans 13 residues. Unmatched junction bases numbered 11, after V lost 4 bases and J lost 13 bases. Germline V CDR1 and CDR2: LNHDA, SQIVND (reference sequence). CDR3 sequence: CASSRLTGAVIFF. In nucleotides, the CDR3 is TGTGCCAGTAGTAGATTGACAGGGGCAGTGATTTTCTTT.

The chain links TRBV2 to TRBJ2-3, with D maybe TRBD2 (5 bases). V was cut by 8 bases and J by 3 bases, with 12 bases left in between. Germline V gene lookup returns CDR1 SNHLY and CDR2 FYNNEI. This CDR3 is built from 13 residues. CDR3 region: CASGLSGTDTQYF. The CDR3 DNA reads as TGTGCCAGCGGACTCTCCGGGACAGATACGCAGTATTTT.

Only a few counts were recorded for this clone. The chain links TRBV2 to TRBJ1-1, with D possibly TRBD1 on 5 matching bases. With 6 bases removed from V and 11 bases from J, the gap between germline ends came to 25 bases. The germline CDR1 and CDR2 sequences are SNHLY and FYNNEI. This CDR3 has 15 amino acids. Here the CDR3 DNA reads TGTGCCAGCAGGCCCCAAGGCGCGGTCGGGGGTGGGGCTTTCTTT. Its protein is CASRPQGAVGGGAFF.

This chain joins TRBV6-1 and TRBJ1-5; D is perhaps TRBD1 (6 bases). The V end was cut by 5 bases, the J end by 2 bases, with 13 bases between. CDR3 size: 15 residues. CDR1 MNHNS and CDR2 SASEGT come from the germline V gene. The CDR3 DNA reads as TGTGCCAGCAGTAGGGCAGGGGTTGGCAATCAGCCCCAGCATTTT. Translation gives CASSRAGVGNQPQHF.

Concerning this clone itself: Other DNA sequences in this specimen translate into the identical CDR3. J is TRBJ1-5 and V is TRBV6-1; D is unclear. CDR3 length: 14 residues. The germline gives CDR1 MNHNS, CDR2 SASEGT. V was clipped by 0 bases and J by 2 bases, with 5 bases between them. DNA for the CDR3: TGTGCCAGCAGTGAAGCGGGCCGCAATCAGCCCCAGCATTTT. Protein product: CASSEAGRNQPQHF.

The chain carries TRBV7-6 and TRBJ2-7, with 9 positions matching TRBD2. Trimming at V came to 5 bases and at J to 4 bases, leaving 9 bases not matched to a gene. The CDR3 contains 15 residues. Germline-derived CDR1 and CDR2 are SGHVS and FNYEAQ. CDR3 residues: CASSTWTSDLYEQYF. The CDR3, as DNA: TGTGCCAGCAGCACCTGGACTAGCGACCTTTACGAGCAGTACTTC.

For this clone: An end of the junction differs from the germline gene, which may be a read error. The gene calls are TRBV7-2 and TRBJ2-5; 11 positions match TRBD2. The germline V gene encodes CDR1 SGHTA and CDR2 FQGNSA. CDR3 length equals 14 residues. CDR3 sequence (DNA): TGTGCCAGCAGCTTGGGGACTAGCGGAGGGGCCTGGAACTTC. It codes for CASSLGTSGGAWNF.

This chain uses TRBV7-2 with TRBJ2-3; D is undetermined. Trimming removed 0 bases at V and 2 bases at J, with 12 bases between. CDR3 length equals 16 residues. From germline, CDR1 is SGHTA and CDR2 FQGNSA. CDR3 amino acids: CASSLARQKHTDTQYF. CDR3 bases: TGTGCCAGCAGCTTAGCCCGGCAGAAACACACAGATACGCAGTATTTT.

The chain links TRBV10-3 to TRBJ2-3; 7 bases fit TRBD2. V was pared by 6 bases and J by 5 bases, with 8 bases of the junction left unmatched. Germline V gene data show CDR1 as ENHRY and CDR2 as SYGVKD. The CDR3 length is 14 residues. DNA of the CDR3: TGTGCCATCAGGGGCGGGGAGGGCCTAGATACGCAGTATTTT. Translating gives CAIRGGEGLDTQYF.

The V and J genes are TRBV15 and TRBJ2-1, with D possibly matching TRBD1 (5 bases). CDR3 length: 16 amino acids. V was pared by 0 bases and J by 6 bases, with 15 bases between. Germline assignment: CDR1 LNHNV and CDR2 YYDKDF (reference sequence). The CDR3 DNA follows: TGTGCCACCAGCAGAGATCGCGACTCCAGGGTCAATGAGCAGTTCTTC. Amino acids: CATSRDRDSRVNEQFF.

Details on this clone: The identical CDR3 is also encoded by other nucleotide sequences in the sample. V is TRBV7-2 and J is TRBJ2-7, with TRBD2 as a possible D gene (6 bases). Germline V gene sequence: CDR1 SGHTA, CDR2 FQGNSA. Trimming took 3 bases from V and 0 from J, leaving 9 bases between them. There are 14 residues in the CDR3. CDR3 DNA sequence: TGTGCCAGCAGCTTTAGGGGAGGCTCCTACGAGCAGTACTTC. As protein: CASSFRGGSYEQYF.

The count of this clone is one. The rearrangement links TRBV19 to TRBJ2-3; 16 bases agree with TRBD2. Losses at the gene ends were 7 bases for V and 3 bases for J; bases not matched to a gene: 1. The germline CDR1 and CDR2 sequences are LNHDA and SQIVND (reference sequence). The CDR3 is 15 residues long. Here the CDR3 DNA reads TGTGCCAGTATGGGACTAGCGGGAGGGACAGATACGCAGTATTTT. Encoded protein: CASMGLAGGTDTQYF.

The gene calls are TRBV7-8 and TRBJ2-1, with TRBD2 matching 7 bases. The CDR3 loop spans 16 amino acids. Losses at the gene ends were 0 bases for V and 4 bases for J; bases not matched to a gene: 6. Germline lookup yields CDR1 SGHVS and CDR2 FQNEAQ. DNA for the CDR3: TGTGCCAGCAGCTTAGCACGCGCTAGCGGATACAATGAGCAGTTCTTC. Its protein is CASSLARASGYNEQFF.

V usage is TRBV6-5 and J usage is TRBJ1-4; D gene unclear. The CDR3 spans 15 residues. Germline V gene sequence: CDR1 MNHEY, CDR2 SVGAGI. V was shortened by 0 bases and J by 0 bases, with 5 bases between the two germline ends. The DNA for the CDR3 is TGTGCCAGCAGTTACTCCGCAACAACTAATGAAAAACTGTTTTTT. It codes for CASSYSATTNEKLFF.

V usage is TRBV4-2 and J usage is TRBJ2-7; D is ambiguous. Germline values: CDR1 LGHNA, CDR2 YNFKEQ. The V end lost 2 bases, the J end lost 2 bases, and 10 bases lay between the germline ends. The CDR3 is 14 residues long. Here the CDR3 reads CASSQSIETYEQYF. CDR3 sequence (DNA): TGTGCCAGCAGCCAATCGATTGAGACCTACGAGCAGTACTTC.

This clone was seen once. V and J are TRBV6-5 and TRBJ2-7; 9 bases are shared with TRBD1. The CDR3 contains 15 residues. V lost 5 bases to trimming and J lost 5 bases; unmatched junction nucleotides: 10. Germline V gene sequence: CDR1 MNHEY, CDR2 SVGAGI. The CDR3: CASSGIGDRAHEQYF. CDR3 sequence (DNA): TGTGCCAGCAGTGGCATAGGGGACAGGGCCCACGAGCAGTACTTC.